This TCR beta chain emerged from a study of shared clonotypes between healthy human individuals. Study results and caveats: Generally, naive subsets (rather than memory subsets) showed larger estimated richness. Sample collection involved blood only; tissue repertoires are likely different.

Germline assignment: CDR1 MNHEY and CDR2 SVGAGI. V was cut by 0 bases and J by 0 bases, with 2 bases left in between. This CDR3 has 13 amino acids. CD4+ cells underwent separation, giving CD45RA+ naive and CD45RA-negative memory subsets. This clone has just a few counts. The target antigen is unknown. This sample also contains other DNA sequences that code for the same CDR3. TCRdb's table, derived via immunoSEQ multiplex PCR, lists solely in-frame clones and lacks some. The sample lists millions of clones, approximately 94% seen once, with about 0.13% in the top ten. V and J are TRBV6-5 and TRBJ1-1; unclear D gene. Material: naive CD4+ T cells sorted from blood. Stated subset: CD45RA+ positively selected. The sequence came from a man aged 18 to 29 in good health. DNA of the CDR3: TGTGCCAGCAGTTACTCGGTGAACACTGAAGCTTTCTTT. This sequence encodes CASSYSVNTEAFF.